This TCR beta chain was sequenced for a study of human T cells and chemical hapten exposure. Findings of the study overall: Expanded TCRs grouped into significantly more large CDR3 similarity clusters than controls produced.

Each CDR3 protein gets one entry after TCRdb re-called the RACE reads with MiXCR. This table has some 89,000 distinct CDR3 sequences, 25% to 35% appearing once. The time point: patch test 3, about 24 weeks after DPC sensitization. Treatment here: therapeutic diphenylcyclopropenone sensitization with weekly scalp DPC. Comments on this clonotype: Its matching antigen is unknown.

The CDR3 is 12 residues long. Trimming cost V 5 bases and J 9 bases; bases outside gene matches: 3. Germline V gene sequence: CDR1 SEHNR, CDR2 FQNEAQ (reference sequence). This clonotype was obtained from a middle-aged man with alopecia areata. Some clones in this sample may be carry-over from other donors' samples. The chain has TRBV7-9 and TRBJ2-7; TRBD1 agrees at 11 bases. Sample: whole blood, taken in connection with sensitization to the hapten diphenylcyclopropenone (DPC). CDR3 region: CASSIGTGGQYF. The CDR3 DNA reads TGTGCCAGCAGCATTGGGACAGGGGGGCAGTACTTC.